These 32 T cell receptor beta chains were sequenced from one sample in a study of blood T cells in healthy people across ages. Then a second PCR, running about 7 to 11 cycles, was carried out with a sample-barcoded 5' primer and a J-beta primer mix. TCRdb fed the 5' RACE reads into MiXCR, producing one record per CDR3 protein. This sample carries hundreds of thousands of distinct CDR3 sequences, 58% of them seen once, and the ten largest clones take about 20%. Material: blood. All receptors derive from a man younger than 40 in good health.

The gene calls are TRBV2 and TRBJ2-1; D unclear. V dropped 9 bases and J dropped 3 bases, with 9 bases sitting between them. CDR3 length equals 12 residues. Looked up from germline, CDR1 is SNHLY and CDR2 is FYNNEI. For the CDR3, the DNA is TGTGCCAGTCGATCATTCTACAATGAGCAGTTCTTC. Translation: CASRSFYNEQFF.

The chain links TRBV4-2 to TRBJ2-3, with no clear D. The CDR3 loop spans 14 amino acids. V was pared by 2 bases and J by 3 bases, with 9 bases between. Germline V lookup: CDR1 LGHNA, CDR2 YNFKEQ. The CDR3 loop is CASSQRTQTDTQYF. In nucleotides, the CDR3 is TGTGCCAGCAGCCAACGAACCCAGACAGATACGCAGTATTTT.

The chain employs TRBV18 and TRBJ2-1; 14 bases agree with TRBD2. V lost 3 bases and J lost 8; bases outside the gene matches: 3. This CDR3 is built from 15 residues. Germline V gene lookup returns CDR1 KGHSH and CDR2 LQKENI. The CDR3 DNA is TGTGCCAGCTCACCCGGGACTAGCGGGAGTCATGAGCAGTTCTTC. Its protein product is CASSPGTSGSHEQFF.

Worth noting for this clonotype: Germline and junction disagree at one end, which may indicate a read error. V and J are TRBV6-1 and TRBJ2-7; 9 bases are a match to TRBD2. Germline V gene lookup returns CDR1 MNHNS and CDR2 SASEGT. The CDR3 sequence is 17 residues long. DNA for the CDR3: TGTGCCAGCGGTGATAGCGGGAGAAACCTTGGGCTGGGGGAGCAGTACTTC. It is translated as CASGDSGRNLGLGEQYF.

The CDR3 loop reads CASSLLAGGLFDEQFF. CDR3 bases: TGTGCCAGCAGTTTGTTAGCGGGAGGCCTTTTTGATGAGCAGTTCTTC. This sequence joins TRBV27 and TRBJ2-1, with 10 bases fitting TRBD2. The CDR3 has 16 residues. Germline CDR1 is MNHEY and CDR2 is SMNVEV (reference sequence). The trim removed 3 bases at V and 8 bases at J, leaving 10 bases unmatched.

The chain combines TRBV7-9 with TRBJ2-7, with unresolved D. This CDR3 is built from 12 residues. The germline V gene has CDR1 SEHNR and CDR2 FQNEAQ (reference sequence). V was pared by 1 base and J by 10 bases, with 11 bases between. CDR3 bases: TGTGCCAGCAGCTTAGAACGGACGCCACAGTACTTC. Translated: CASSLERTPQYF.

The chain joins TRBV29-1 to TRBJ2-3; 9 bases agree with TRBD1. CDR3 length equals 12 residues. CDR1 SQVTM and CDR2 ANQGSEA come from the germline V gene. V was clipped by 4 bases and J by 6 bases; unmatched bases: 2. CDR3: CSVGTGEDTQYF. CDR3 DNA: TGCAGCGTTGGGACAGGGGAGGATACGCAGTATTTT.

The chain joins TRBV2 to TRBJ2-5, with D possibly being TRBD2 (6 bases). CDR1 and CDR2 from the germline V gene are SNHLY and FYNNEI. CDR3 size: 14 residues. The V gene lost 4 bases and the J gene lost 11 bases, with 20 bases spanning the gap. The CDR3 sequence: CASSVERTNDEQYF. The CDR3 region has the DNA TGTGCCAGCAGTGTGGAGCGGACTAACGATGAGCAGTACTTC.

The chain has TRBV5-6 and TRBJ2-1, with D tentatively TRBD1 (5 bases). The end of the DNA aligns better with TRBJ2-7, so the J call may be wrong. The CDR3 is 15 amino acids. Germline V lookup: CDR1 SGHDT, CDR2 YYEEEE. The CDR3 spells CASSSAGQSYYEQYF. CDR3 sequence (DNA): TGTGCCAGCAGCTCCGCAGGGCAGTCTTACTACGAGCAGTACTTC.

The rearrangement uses TRBV10-3 and TRBJ2-7; 8 nucleotides agree with TRBD2. The tail of the sequence fits TRBJ2-5 better, so the J call may be wrong. The CDR3 totals 14 residues. CDR1 is ENHRY and CDR2 is SYGVKD in the germline V gene. DNA of the CDR3: TGTGCCATCAGAGAACAGCCACGGGAGGGGACCCAGTACTTC. Translated: CAIREQPREGTQYF.

The chain has TRBV4-2 and TRBJ2-1; the D is unclear. V was pared by 1 base and J by 8 bases, with 6 bases between. CDR1 is LGHNA and CDR2 is YNFKEQ in the germline V gene. The CDR3 runs to 12 residues. CDR3 sequence (DNA): TGTGCCAGCAGCCAAGGTTTGGATGAGCAGTTCTTC. Translation gives CASSQGLDEQFF.

This clonotype was picked up a small number of times. The chain links TRBV10-3 to TRBJ1-4; 9 nucleotides line up with TRBD1. Germline CDR1 ENHRY, CDR2 SYGVKD. V shed 5 bases and J 6 bases; nucleotides not matched to a gene: 10. The CDR3 has 16 amino acids. Here the CDR3 DNA reads TGTGCCATCAGTCCCGGCGAGGGGACAGGGTATGAAAAACTGTTTTTT. Translated: CAISPGEGTGYEKLFF.

The rearrangement uses TRBV15 and TRBJ1-4, with unresolved D. Germline V gene lookup returns CDR1 LNHNV and CDR2 YYDKDF (reference sequence). There are 17 residues in the CDR3. The V end was cut by 1 base, the J end by 5 bases, with 17 bases between. The CDR3 is CATSRGRRVVRNEKLFF. The CDR3 DNA reads as TGTGCCACCAGCAGAGGCCGTAGGGTGGTCCGGAATGAAAAACTGTTTTTT.

This clonotype was counted only a few times. The chain is built from TRBV20-1 and TRBJ2-7; D may be TRBD1 or TRBD2 (6 bases each). Germline V CDR1 and CDR2: DFQATT, SNEGSKA (reference sequence). Trimming removed 5 bases from V and 6 bases from J, with 23 bases in between. The CDR3 sequence is 15 residues long. DNA for the CDR3: TGCAGTGCTCCCGTCCTCACGGGGGCTATAGGCGAGCAGTACTTC. Translating it yields CSAPVLTGAIGEQYF.

There are a few counts of this clonotype. The chain carries TRBV4-2 and TRBJ2-1, with 11 nucleotides matching TRBD2. The CDR3 extends over 16 amino acids. After removal of 4 bases from V and 2 bases from J, the junction contained 4 bases not matched to a gene. Germline V CDR1 and CDR2: LGHNA, YNFKEQ. CDR3 sequence reads: CASSPGLAGAYNEQFF. Written as DNA, the CDR3 is TGTGCCAGCAGCCCCGGACTAGCGGGCGCCTACAATGAGCAGTTCTTC.

This chain links TRBV27 with TRBJ1-5; 9 bases map to TRBD1. The CDR3 has 14 residues. From germline, CDR1 is MNHEY and CDR2 SMNVEV (reference sequence). The V gene end was trimmed by 5 bases and the J gene end by 5 bases; junction bases not matched to a gene: 4. DNA of the CDR3: TGTGCCAGCAGTCGACAGGGGGTCCATCAGCCCCAGCATTTT. Encoded protein: CASSRQGVHQPQHF.

This clonotype was picked up one time. The CDR3 is CASGSGGNSYEQYF. The CDR3 region has the DNA TGTGCCAGCGGTAGCGGGGGCAACTCCTACGAGCAGTACTTC. The chain recombines TRBV6-5 with TRBJ2-7, with TRBD2 matching over 9 bases. Trimming removed 8 bases from V and 0 bases from J; junction bases left unmatched: 5. This CDR3 is built from 14 residues. The V gene's germline CDR1 is MNHEY and CDR2 SVGAGI.

V usage is TRBV2 and J usage is TRBJ2-5; 12 bases are shared with TRBD2. CDR3 size: 16 residues. CDR1 and CDR2 (germline): SNHLY, FYNNEI. The trim removed 6 bases at V and 3 bases at J, leaving 8 bases unmatched. Here the CDR3 DNA reads TGTGCCAGCAGACACCAGCGGACTAGCGGGAAAGAGACCCAGTACTTC. Its protein is CASRHQRTSGKETQYF.

The V gene is TRBV5-5, the J gene TRBJ2-3; TRBD2 is a possible D gene (6 bases). Trimming removed 0 bases at V and 13 bases at J, with 12 bases between. The CDR3 length is 12 residues. The germline gives CDR1 SGHKS, CDR2 YYEKEE (reference sequence). The CDR3 protein is CASSLEKRAEYF. The CDR3 DNA reads as TGTGCCAGCAGCTTGGAAAAGCGGGCGGAGTATTTT. The full variable domain, with the rest looked up from reference TRBV5-5 and TRBJ2-3, is DAGVTQSPTHLIKTRGQQVTLRCSPISGHKSVSWYQQVLGQGPQFIFQYYEKEERGRGNFPDRFSARQFPNYSSELNVNALLLGDSALYLCASSLEKRAEYFGPGTRLTVL.

The chain employs TRBV4-3 and TRBJ2-7; 13 bases are a match to TRBD2. Germline V CDR1 and CDR2: LGHNA, YSLEER. J gave up 10 bases and V 0 bases, and 6 bases lay outside the gene matches. This CDR3 region has 15 residues. CDR3 in DNA: TGCGCCAGCAGCCAAGACCTGACTAGCGGGAGGCCCCAGTACTTC. It translates to CASSQDLTSGRPQYF.

This clonotype was counted many times. The chain combines TRBV20-1 with TRBJ2-7, with D unclear. The germline V and J ends were trimmed by 3 bases and 6 bases, with 12 bases remaining between them. The CDR3 is made up of 12 amino acids. Germline V gene lookup returns CDR1 DFQATT and CDR2 SNEGSKA (reference sequence). CDR3 in DNA: TGCAGTGCTAGGGATGAGGTAGCCGAGCAGTACTTC. It codes for CSARDEVAEQYF.

The chain links TRBV20-1 to TRBJ2-7, with D perhaps matching TRBD1 (6 bases). The CDR3 runs 14 residues. V shed 0 bases and J shed 2 bases, with 11 bases lying between them. Germline lookup yields CDR1 DFQATT and CDR2 SNEGSKA (reference sequence). The CDR3 here is CSAREGQGTYEQYF. The CDR3 coding sequence is TGCAGTGCTAGAGAAGGGCAGGGGACCTACGAGCAGTACTTC.

This clonotype was observed once. The V gene is TRBV7-9, the J gene TRBJ1-6; possible D gene TRBD1, 5 bases. The V end was cut by 5 bases, the J end by 8 bases, with 10 bases between. This CDR3 has 13 amino acids. Germline V gives CDR1 SEHNR, CDR2 FQNEAQ (reference sequence). The CDR3 sequence is CASSAQGDSPLHF. The DNA for the CDR3 is TGTGCCAGCAGCGCCCAGGGAGATTCACCCCTCCACTTT.

The V and J genes are TRBV7-2 and TRBJ2-3; weak D call: TRBD2 (6 bases). The germline V gene has CDR1 SGHTA and CDR2 FQGNSA. The CDR3 spans 14 residues. Trimming cost V 5 bases and J 0 bases, with 9 bases left between them. This chain's CDR3 is CASSREQSTDTQYF. CDR3 nucleotide sequence: TGTGCCAGCAGCCGGGAGCAGAGCACAGATACGCAGTATTTT.

CDR3 in amino acids: CASRWGEISTDTQYF. In DNA form, the CDR3 reads TGTGCCAGCCGGTGGGGGGAGATTAGCACAGATACGCAGTATTTT. This chain connects TRBV27 to TRBJ2-3; possible D gene TRBD2, 6 bases. Trimming took off 8 bases at V and 0 bases at J, with 15 bases between the two ends. The germline V gene encodes CDR1 MNHEY and CDR2 SMNVEV (reference sequence). This CDR3 contains 15 residues.

This clonotype was counted only a few times. The chain uses TRBV7-8 and TRBJ1-2; D is undetermined. The CDR3 loop spans 15 amino acids. The germline V gene has CDR1 SGHVS and CDR2 FQNEAQ. V was cut by 1 base and J by 7 bases, with 16 bases left in between. CDR3 protein: CASSLDRAVWAGYTF. CDR3 DNA sequence: TGTGCCAGCAGCTTAGATAGAGCGGTATGGGCTGGCTACACCTTC.

About this clonotype itself: The germline gene is not matched at one end of the junction; a read error may be the cause. The rearrangement joins TRBV20-1 to TRBJ2-1, with TRBD1 matching 10 bases. This CDR3 spans 13 amino acids. CDR1 DFQATT and CDR2 SNEGSKA come from the germline V gene (reference sequence). The CDR3 sequence is CLMRGQGSCEQFF. The CDR3 region has the DNA TGTTTAATGAGGGGACAGGGGAGTTGTGAGCAGTTCTTC.

The chain links TRBV4-3 to TRBJ2-1; 9 bases match TRBD1. The J segment lost 7 bases and the V segment lost 4 bases, leaving 11 bases of the junction unmatched. Germline V gene data show CDR1 as LGHNA and CDR2 as YSLEER. This CDR3 is 16 amino acids long. The CDR3: CASSPGYGTGNNEQFF. As DNA, the CDR3 is TGCGCCAGCAGCCCGGGATACGGGACAGGGAATAATGAGCAGTTCTTC.

The V and J genes are TRBV20-1 and TRBJ1-1; D is undetermined. Germline V CDR1 and CDR2: DFQATT, SNEGSKA (reference sequence). CDR3 length equals 13 residues. The V end lost 4 bases, the J end lost 1 base, and 10 bases lay between the germline ends. The CDR3 DNA sequence: TGCAGTGCTACCCGGACCGGGAACACTGAAGCTTTCTTT. Its translation: CSATRTGNTEAFF.

The chain has TRBV20-1 and TRBJ2-5, with TRBD2 matching 14 bases. The CDR3 runs to 16 residues. CDR1 and CDR2 (germline): DFQATT, SNEGSKA (reference sequence). The V segment lost 6 bases and the J segment 0 bases; nucleotides outside the gene matches: 6. The CDR3, as DNA: TGCAGTGCCACCATGGGACTAGCGGGGGACCAAGAGACCCAGTACTTC. As protein: CSATMGLAGDQETQYF.

The chain has TRBV24-1 and TRBJ2-3; TRBD1 matches at 8 bases. Germline assignment: CDR1 KGHDR and CDR2 SFDVKD. V lost 5 bases and J lost 5; bases outside the gene matches: 5. This CDR3 comprises 14 residues. The CDR3 loop is CATSAPTGVDTQYF. CDR3 bases: TGTGCCACCAGTGCCCCGACAGGGGTAGATACGCAGTATTTT.

In this sample, this clonotype turned up a few times. Here the CDR3 DNA reads TGTGCCAGCAGTTACCAGGGGAGAGAGACCCAGTACTTC. As protein: CASSYQGRETQYF. The chain recombines TRBV12-3 or TRBV12-4 with TRBJ2-5; the D gene is possibly TRBD1 (6 bases). CDR3 size: 13 residues. V lost 4 bases, J lost 4 bases, and 10 bases lay in between.